Following are 19 T cell receptor beta chains from one sample sequenced in a study of T cells in localized non-small cell lung cancer. The protocol was immunoSEQ multiplex PCR, while the TCRdb copy is restricted to in-frame clones and leaves out a portion. The table includes tens of thousands of clones, 84% detected once. Sequencing used peripheral blood, obtained before any cancer treatment. These receptors originate from an older female donor with stage I lung adenocarcinoma.

This chain uses TRBV5-1 with TRBJ2-1, with D unresolved. The CDR3 contains 15 residues. Between the trimmed V and J ends, which lost 0 bases and 12 bases, there was a span of 19 bases. Germline-derived CDR1 and CDR2 are SGHRS and YFSETQ. The CDR3 region is CASSLGSGPAGGQFF. CDR3 DNA sequence: TGCGCCAGCAGCTTGGGTTCAGGCCCCGCCGGTGGGCAGTTCTTC.

Here the CDR3 reads CASSLAGLAGTLTDTQYF. The CDR3 bases are TGCGCCAGCAGCTTGGCAGGACTAGCGGGAACCCTCACAGATACGCAGTATTTT. The chain links TRBV5-1 to TRBJ2-3, with 12 bases lining up with TRBD2. The CDR3 spans 18 residues. Germline V gene lookup returns CDR1 SGHRS and CDR2 YFSETQ. The V segment lost 0 bases and the J segment 2 bases; nucleotides outside the gene matches: 7.

This clone was recorded only once. The V call is TRBV5-8, the J call TRBJ1-4; D possibly corresponds to TRBD1 (5 bases). The CDR3 runs to 15 residues. CDR1 SGHTS and CDR2 YDEGEE come from the germline V gene. Between the trimmed V and J ends, which lost 4 bases and 1 base, there was a span of 11 bases. The CDR3: CASSERRGTNEKLFF. The CDR3 DNA reads TGTGCCAGCAGCGAGCGGAGGGGAACTAATGAAAAACTGTTTTTT.

The chain couples TRBV11-3 to TRBJ2-2, with TRBD2 identical over 7 bases. With 11 bases clipped from V and 4 bases from J, the junction kept 10 bases outside the gene matches. The germline V gene has CDR1 SGHNT and CDR2 YENEEA. The CDR3 is 14 residues long. The CDR3 reads CACTRLASTGELFF. The DNA of the CDR3 is TGTGCCTGTACTCGACTAGCTTCCACCGGGGAGCTGTTTTTT.

The rearrangement uses TRBV11-2 and TRBJ1-6, with a weak D call TRBD1 (5 bases). Germline CDR1 SGHAT, CDR2 FQNNGV. The V end was cut by 5 bases, the J end by 9 bases, with 17 bases between. This CDR3 is built from 15 residues. The CDR3 region is CASSQTQGTPSPLHF. CDR3 nucleotides: TGTGCCAGCAGCCAAACTCAGGGAACCCCTTCACCCCTCCACTTT.

The genes are TRBV5-1 and TRBJ1-4; possible D gene TRBD1, 5 bases. V was cut by 4 bases and J by 12 bases, with 16 bases left in between. The germline V gene has CDR1 SGHRS and CDR2 YFSETQ. The CDR3 is 13 residues long. The CDR3 here is CASSKLDTAELFF. CDR3 nucleotides: TGCGCCAGCAGCAAGCTGGACACGGCTGAACTGTTTTTT.

The chain is built from TRBV19 and TRBJ2-4, with D tentatively TRBD1 (5 bases). Germline lookup yields CDR1 LNHDA and CDR2 SQIVND (reference sequence). The CDR3 loop spans 16 amino acids. Trimming took off 1 base at V and 0 bases at J, with 10 bases between the two ends. The CDR3 loop is CASSIVSTVAKNIQYF. CDR3 coding DNA: TGTGCCAGTAGTATAGTGTCGACAGTAGCCAAAAACATTCAGTACTTC.

This sequence joins TRBV5-6 and TRBJ2-7, with 7 bases matching TRBD2. Losses at the gene ends were 4 bases for V and 6 bases for J; bases not matched to a gene: 7. Germline loops: CDR1 SGHDT, CDR2 YYEEEE. There are 13 residues in the CDR3. The CDR3 nucleotides read TGTGCCAGCAGCCGGGGGAGGGGTTCCGAGCAGTACTTC. Protein: CASSRGRGSEQYF.

This chain uses TRBV7-8 with TRBJ2-5, with 10 bases aligning to TRBD1. Germline lookup yields CDR1 SGHVS and CDR2 FQNEAQ. This CDR3 comprises 16 residues. The V gene end was trimmed by 1 base and the J gene end by 1 base; junction bases not matched to a gene: 3. The CDR3 is CASSLGQGASQETQYF. The CDR3 DNA reads as TGTGCCAGCAGCTTAGGACAGGGGGCTTCCCAAGAGACCCAGTACTTC.

This clone was detected once. The chain has TRBV25-1 and TRBJ1-2; D ambiguous. Germline assignment: CDR1 MGHDK and CDR2 SYGVNS. The CDR3 consists of 15 residues. The V and J ends lost 3 bases and 0 bases respectively, with 11 bases between them. The CDR3 nucleotides are TGTGCCAGCAGTGATAACAGACGGGCTAACTATGGCTACACCTTC. It codes for CASSDNRRANYGYTF.

The chain carries TRBV7-2 and TRBJ1-2; 7 bases fit TRBD1. CDR3 length: 13 amino acids. The germline gives CDR1 SGHTA, CDR2 FQGNSA. After removal of 5 bases from V and 4 bases from J, the junction contained 4 bases not matched to a gene. The CDR3 nucleotides are TGTGCCAGCAGCCTCCCAGGGGGCTATGGCTACACCTTC. Its translation is CASSLPGGYGYTF.

The rearrangement links TRBV18 to TRBJ1-6, with D hard to call. Germline V CDR1 and CDR2: KGHSH, LQKENI. The CDR3 length is 15 residues. Between the trimmed V and J ends, which lost 0 bases and 7 bases, there was a span of 10 bases. In DNA, the CDR3 is TGTGCCAGCTCACCACCGAAAGGGATGAATTCACCCCTCCACTTT. It codes for CASSPPKGMNSPLHF.

As regards this clone: One junction end disagrees with the germline gene, perhaps due to a read error. J is TRBJ1-5 and V is TRBV6-5; 10 nucleotides agree with TRBD1. The germline gives CDR1 MNHEY, CDR2 SVGAGI. CDR3 length equals 16 residues. The CDR3 spells CASNYRDRGRNQPQHF. CDR3 nucleotides: TGTGCCAGCAATTACAGGGACAGGGGACGCAATCAGCCCCAGCATTTT.

This chain uses TRBV2 with TRBJ2-1; weak D call: TRBD2 (5 bases). CDR1 SNHLY and CDR2 FYNNEI come from the germline V gene. This CDR3 has 18 residues. V was trimmed by 3 bases and J by 0 bases, leaving 18 bases between them. In DNA form, the CDR3 reads TGTGCCAGCAGTGATCCGCTTCCGAGCGGTAGCTCCTACAATGAGCAGTTCTTC. Its protein product is CASSDPLPSGSSYNEQFF. Combining the CDR3 with reference TRBV2 and TRBJ2-1 gives the whole variable domain EPEVTQTPSHQVTQMGQEVILRCVPISNHLYFYWYRQILGQKVEFLVSFYNNEISEKSEIFDDQFSVERPDGSNFTLKIRSTKLEDSAMYFCASSDPLPSGSSYNEQFFGPGTRLTVL.

The chain couples TRBV7-2 to TRBJ1-5; no firm D call. The V and J ends lost 5 bases and 4 bases respectively, with 9 bases between them. Germline CDR1 reads SGHTA; CDR2 reads FQGNSA. This CDR3 region has 13 residues. This CDR3 reads CASSPNRNQPQHF. The CDR3 DNA sequence: TGTGCCAGCAGCCCCAATCGGAATCAGCCCCAGCATTTT.

The chain joins TRBV6-1 to TRBJ1-1, with a tentative D call TRBD1 (6 bases). Deletions cut 2 bases from V and 1 base from J, with 8 bases between. CDR1 and CDR2 from the germline V gene are MNHNS and SASEGT. This CDR3 spans 14 amino acids. This chain's CDR3 is CASSERGRNTEAFF. CDR3 bases: TGTGCCAGCAGTGAAAGGGGGAGGAACACTGAAGCTTTCTTT.

CDR3 amino acids: CASSGGAAATNEKLFF. As DNA, the CDR3 is TGTGCCAGCTCGGGGGGGGCGGCTGCAACTAATGAAAAACTGTTTTTT. The J gene is TRBJ1-4, the V gene TRBV2; D may be TRBD1 (6 bases). Germline values: CDR1 SNHLY, CDR2 FYNNEI. Trimming cost V 8 bases and J 0 bases, with 16 bases left between them. The CDR3 sequence is 16 residues long.

This clone came up once. CDR3 loop: CASSAVKGSTEAFF. The CDR3 coding sequence is TGTGCCAGCAGTGCCGTTAAGGGAAGCACTGAAGCTTTCTTT. The rearrangement uses TRBV27 and TRBJ1-1, with D unresolved. Germline values: CDR1 MNHEY, CDR2 SMNVEV (reference sequence). Trimming shortened V by 5 bases and J by 4 bases, and 14 bases separated the two germline ends. The CDR3 contains 14 residues.

This clone was counted once. The chain has TRBV19 and TRBJ2-7, with 10 positions matching TRBD1. V was pared by 6 bases and J by 4 bases, with 6 bases of the junction left unmatched. The CDR3 extends over 14 amino acids. From germline, CDR1 is LNHDA and CDR2 SQIVND (reference sequence). This chain's CDR3 is CASRHRTGGYEQYF. CDR3 coding DNA: TGTGCCAGTAGACATAGGACAGGGGGATACGAGCAGTACTTC.